The clone carrying this T cell receptor (beta chain) was seen ten or more times. Its target is unknown. This record comes from a study of T cells in Graves' hyperthyroidism and ophthalmopathy. Study results and limitations: Ophthalmopathy was told apart from stable hyperthyroidism by a 13 V-J model.

Germline V gene lookup returns CDR1 SGHAT and CDR2 FQDESV (reference sequence). The CDR3 runs to 17 residues. V lost 0 bases to trimming and J lost 2 bases; unmatched junction nucleotides: 6. RNA transcripts were the template for amplifying TCR beta CDR3 regions. The HTBI primer set was used in a first-round RT-PCR of the TCR CDR3. TCRdb independently ran MiXCR on the multiplex PCR reads; one entry per CDR3 protein. This sample has around 380,000 distinct CDR3 sequences; roughly 13% occur once, and the top ten carry more than 20%. The chain employs TRBV11-1 and TRBJ2-1; 8 bases align to TRBD2. The origin of this receptor is a man aged 25-40 years with Graves' hyperthyroidism that later progressed to Graves' ophthalmopathy. The sequencing input was blood. For the CDR3, the DNA is TGTGCCAGCAGCTTAGCGACCAGCGGGGGCCCCTACAATGAGCAGTTCTTC. Encoded protein: CASSLATSGGPYNEQFF.